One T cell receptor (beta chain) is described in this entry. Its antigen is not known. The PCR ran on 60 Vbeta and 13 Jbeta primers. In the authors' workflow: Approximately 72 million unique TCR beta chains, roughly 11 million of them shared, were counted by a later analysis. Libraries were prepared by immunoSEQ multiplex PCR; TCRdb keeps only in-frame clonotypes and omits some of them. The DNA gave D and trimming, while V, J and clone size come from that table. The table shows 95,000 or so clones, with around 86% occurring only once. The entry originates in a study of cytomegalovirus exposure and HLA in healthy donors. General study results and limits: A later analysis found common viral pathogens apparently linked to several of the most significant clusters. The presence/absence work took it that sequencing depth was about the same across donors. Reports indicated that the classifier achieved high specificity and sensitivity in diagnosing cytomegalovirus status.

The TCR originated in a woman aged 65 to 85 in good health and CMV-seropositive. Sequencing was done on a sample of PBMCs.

The CDR3 is CASTPEGAWSYGYTF. The CDR3 coding sequence is TGTGCCAGCACCCCTGAGGGGGCTTGGTCCTATGGCTACACCTTC. The chain combines TRBV27 with TRBJ1-2; 7 bases are shared with TRBD1. The germline CDR1 and CDR2 sequences are MNHEY and SMNVEV (reference sequence). V dropped 7 bases and J dropped 4; count of bases not matched to a gene: 12. The CDR3 sequence is 15 residues long.